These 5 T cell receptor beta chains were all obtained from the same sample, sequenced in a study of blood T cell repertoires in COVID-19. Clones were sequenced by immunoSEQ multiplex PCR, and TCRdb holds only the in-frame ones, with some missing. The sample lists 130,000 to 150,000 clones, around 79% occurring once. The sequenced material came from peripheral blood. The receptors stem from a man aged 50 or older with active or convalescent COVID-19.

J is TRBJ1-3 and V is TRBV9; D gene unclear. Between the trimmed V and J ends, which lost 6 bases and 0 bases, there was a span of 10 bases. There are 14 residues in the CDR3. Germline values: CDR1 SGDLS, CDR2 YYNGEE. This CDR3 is CASNADSSGNTIYF. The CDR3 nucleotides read TGTGCCAGCAATGCGGATAGCTCTGGAAACACCATATATTTT.

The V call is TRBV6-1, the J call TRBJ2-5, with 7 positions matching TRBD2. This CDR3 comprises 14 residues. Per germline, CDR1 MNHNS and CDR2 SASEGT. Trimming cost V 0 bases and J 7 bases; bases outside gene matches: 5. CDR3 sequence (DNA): TGTGCCAGCAGTGAAGCGGCGGGAGAGGGGACCCAGTACTTC. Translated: CASSEAAGEGTQYF.

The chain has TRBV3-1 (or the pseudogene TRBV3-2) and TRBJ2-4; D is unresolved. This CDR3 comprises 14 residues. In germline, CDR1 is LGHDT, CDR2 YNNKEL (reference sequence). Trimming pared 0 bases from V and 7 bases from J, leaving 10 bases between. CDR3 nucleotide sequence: TGTGCCAGCAGCCAAGATTTCACTCTTAACATTCAGTACTTC. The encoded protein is CASSQDFTLNIQYF.

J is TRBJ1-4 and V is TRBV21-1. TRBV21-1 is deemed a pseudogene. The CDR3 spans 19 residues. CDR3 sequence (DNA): TGTGCCAGCAGCAAAGTGGGTCCCGGGGGAGATTTAGCTAATGAAAAACTGTTTTTT. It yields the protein CASSKVGPGGDLANEKLFF.

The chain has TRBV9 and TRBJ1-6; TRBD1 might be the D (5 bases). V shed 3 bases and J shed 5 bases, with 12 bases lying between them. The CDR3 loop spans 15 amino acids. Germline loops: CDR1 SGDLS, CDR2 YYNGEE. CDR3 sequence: CASSEAQADNSPLHF. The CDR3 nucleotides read TGTGCCAGCAGCGAAGCACAGGCAGATAATTCACCCCTCCACTTT.